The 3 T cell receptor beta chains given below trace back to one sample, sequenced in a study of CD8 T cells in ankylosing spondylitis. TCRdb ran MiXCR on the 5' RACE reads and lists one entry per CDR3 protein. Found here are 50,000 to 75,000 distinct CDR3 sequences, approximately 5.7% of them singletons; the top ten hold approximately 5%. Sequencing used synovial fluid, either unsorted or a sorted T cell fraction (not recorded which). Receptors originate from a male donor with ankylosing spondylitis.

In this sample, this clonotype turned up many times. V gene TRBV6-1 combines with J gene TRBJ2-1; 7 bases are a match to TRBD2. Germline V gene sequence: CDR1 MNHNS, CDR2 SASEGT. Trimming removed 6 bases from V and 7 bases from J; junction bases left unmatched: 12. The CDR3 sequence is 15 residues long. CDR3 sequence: CASRSTGAGKNEQFF. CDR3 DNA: TGTGCCAGCAGGAGCACCGGAGCGGGAAAGAATGAGCAGTTCTTC.

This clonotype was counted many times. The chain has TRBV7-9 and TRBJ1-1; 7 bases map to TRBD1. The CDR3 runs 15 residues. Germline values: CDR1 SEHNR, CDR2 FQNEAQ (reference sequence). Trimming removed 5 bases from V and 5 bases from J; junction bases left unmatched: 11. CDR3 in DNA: TGTGCCAGCAGCCCCCTGGAGGGGGCGCGGACTGAAGCTTTCTTT. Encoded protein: CASSPLEGARTEAFF.

The CDR3 region has the DNA TGTGCCAGCAGTTACCAGGGGCACACTGAAGCTTTCTTT. Its translation is CASSYQGHTEAFF. This chain links TRBV6-5 with TRBJ1-1, with D possibly being TRBD1 (6 bases). V was shortened by 2 bases and J by 3 bases, with 7 bases between the two germline ends. CDR1 MNHEY and CDR2 SVGAGI come from the germline V gene. This CDR3 is 13 amino acids long.